This record covers a single T cell receptor beta chain. The data were obtained in a study of OX40 agonist ivuxolimab in advanced cancers. Clones were sequenced by immunoSEQ multiplex PCR, and TCRdb holds only the in-frame ones, with some missing. The repertoire holds around 65,000 clones, with 70% to 90% as singletons. CDR1 MNHEY and CDR2 SVGAGI come from the germline V gene. The CDR3 consists of 15 residues. V lost 6 bases to trimming and J lost 2 bases; unmatched junction nucleotides: 6. This chain connects TRBV6-5 to TRBJ1-3; 8 bases match TRBD1. The source of this sequence is an adult with an advanced solid tumor such as melanoma, head and neck, liver or kidney cancer. The sample in question was CD4+ or CD8+ T cells sorted from blood, obtained in a trial of the OX40 agonist ivuxolimab. In DNA, the CDR3 is TGTGCCAGCAGCACAGGGGGAACAGCTGGAAACACCATATATTTT. Amino acids: CASSTGGTAGNTIYF.